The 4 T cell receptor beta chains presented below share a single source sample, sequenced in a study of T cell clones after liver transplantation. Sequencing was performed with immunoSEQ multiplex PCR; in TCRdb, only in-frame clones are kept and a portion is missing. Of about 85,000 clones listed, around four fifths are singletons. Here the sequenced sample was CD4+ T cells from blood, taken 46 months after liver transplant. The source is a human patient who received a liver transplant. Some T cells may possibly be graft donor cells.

CDR3 amino acids: CASSLESLSGGYTF. CDR3 DNA sequence: TGTGCCAGCAGCTTAGAATCCCTCTCAGGTGGCTACACCTTC. The chain couples TRBV7-2 to TRBJ1-2; no definite D call. V lost 1 base, J lost 7 bases, and 13 bases lay in between. The V gene's germline CDR1 is SGHTA and CDR2 FQGNSA. The CDR3 length is 14 residues.

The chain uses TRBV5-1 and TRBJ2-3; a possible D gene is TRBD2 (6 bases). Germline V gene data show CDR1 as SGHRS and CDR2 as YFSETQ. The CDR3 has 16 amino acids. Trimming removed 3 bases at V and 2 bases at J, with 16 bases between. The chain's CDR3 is CASSSRMTRLTDTQYF. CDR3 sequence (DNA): TGCGCCAGCAGCTCCCGTATGACTAGACTCACAGATACGCAGTATTTT.

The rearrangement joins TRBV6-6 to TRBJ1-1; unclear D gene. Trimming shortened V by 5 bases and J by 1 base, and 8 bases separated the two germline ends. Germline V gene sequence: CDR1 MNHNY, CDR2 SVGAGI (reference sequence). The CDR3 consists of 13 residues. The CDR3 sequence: CASSLERNTEAFF. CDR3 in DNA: TGTGCCAGCAGTCTAGAAAGGAACACTGAAGCTTTCTTT.

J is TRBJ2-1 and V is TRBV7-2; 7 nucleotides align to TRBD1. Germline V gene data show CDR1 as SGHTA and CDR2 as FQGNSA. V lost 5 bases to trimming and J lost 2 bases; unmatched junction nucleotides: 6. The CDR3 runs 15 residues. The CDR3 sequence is CASSPLTGTYNEQFF. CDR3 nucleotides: TGTGCCAGCAGCCCGTTGACAGGGACCTACAATGAGCAGTTCTTC.